This entry lists 30 T cell receptor beta chains sequenced from one sample in a study of siplizumab effects on memory and regulatory T cells. Their cognate antigens are unknown. The mixed lymphocyte reaction cells underwent coculture at 37°C for five to six days. The protocol was immunoSEQ multiplex PCR, while the TCRdb copy is restricted to in-frame clones and leaves out a portion. This sample yields about 12,000 clones, of which 30% to 50% are seen a single time; around 9.1% belongs to the top ten. Material: CFSE-low (dividing) CD8+ T cells sorted from an allogeneic mixed lymphocyte reaction. The receptors were gathered from a human donor in good health; the cells came from an allogeneic mixed lymphocyte reaction.

This chain joins TRBV5-3 and TRBJ1-5; D remains unclear. TRBV5-3 is an open reading frame whose function is uncertain. Trimming cost V 1 base and J 2 bases, with 22 bases left between them. The CDR3 extends over 19 amino acids. CDR3 region: CARSLPGMMRRSRNQPQHF. The CDR3 region has the DNA TGTGCCAGAAGCTTGCCCGGTATGATGAGGAGGTCGCGCAATCAGCCCCAGCATTTT.

This clone showed up just a few times. This chain links TRBV2 with TRBJ2-1; no reliable D call. V lost 10 bases to trimming and J lost 1 base, with 17 bases between them. This CDR3 has 15 amino acids. Germline-derived CDR1 and CDR2 are SNHLY and FYNNEI. The CDR3 reads CATLKASGSYNEQFF. CDR3 sequence (DNA): TGTGCCACCTTGAAAGCGAGTGGGTCCTACAATGAGCAGTTCTTC.

As DNA, the CDR3 is TGTGCCAGCAGCTCATCCGGGGGCTTAGGCTACACCTTC. It codes for CASSSSGGLGYTF. The V gene is TRBV7-9, the J gene TRBJ1-2; maybe TRBD1 (6 bases). From germline, CDR1 is SEHNR and CDR2 FQNEAQ (reference sequence). V shed 4 bases and J shed 8 bases, with 14 bases lying between them. The CDR3 contains 13 residues.

By its share, this clone is medium-sized. This chain links TRBV18 with TRBJ2-5; 8 positions match TRBD1. The trim removed 5 bases at V and 2 bases at J, leaving 1 base unmatched. The CDR3 loop spans 13 amino acids. Germline CDR1 is KGHSH and CDR2 is LQKENI. The chain's CDR3 is CASSYRGQETQYF. The CDR3 region has the DNA TGTGCCAGCTCATACAGGGGGCAAGAGACCCAGTACTTC.

This clone was detected a few times. The chain combines TRBV6-5 with TRBJ2-1, with D uncertain. This CDR3 has 11 amino acids. V was shortened by 6 bases and J by 12 bases, with 12 bases between the two germline ends. Germline lookup yields CDR1 MNHEY and CDR2 SVGAGI. CDR3: CASRSDNMQFF. CDR3 bases: TGTGCCAGCAGATCCGACAACATGCAGTTCTTC.

The chain couples TRBV27 to TRBJ1-4; possibly TRBD1 for D (5 bases). V gave up 1 base and J gave up 1 base, with 13 bases separating them. The length of the CDR3 is 17 residues. The germline V gene has CDR1 MNHEY and CDR2 SMNVEV (reference sequence). Here the CDR3 reads CASSLLNPGGTNEKLFF. CDR3 bases: TGTGCCAGCAGTTTATTGAACCCCGGGGGAACTAATGAAAAACTGTTTTTT.

This CDR3 reads CASSFPQDRGYEQYF. The CDR3 DNA reads as TGTGCCAGCAGCTTCCCCCAGGACAGGGGTTACGAGCAGTACTTC. The chain employs TRBV7-9 and TRBJ2-7; 9 bases align to TRBD1. The CDR3 is made up of 15 amino acids. V lost 3 bases, J lost 4 bases, and 7 bases stayed unmatched. Germline loops: CDR1 SEHNR, CDR2 FQNEAQ (reference sequence).

V gene TRBV7-3 combines with J gene TRBJ2-1; 8 bases agree with TRBD1. The CDR3 extends over 15 amino acids. V trimming: 3 bases; J trimming: 2 bases; junction bases outside the gene matches: 3. Germline loops: CDR1 SGHTA, CDR2 FQGTGA. CDR3 coding DNA: TGTGCCAGCAGCTTTGGGACAGGACCCTACAATGAGCAGTTCTTC. Translated: CASSFGTGPYNEQFF.

By sample share, this clone is medium-sized. The rearrangement links TRBV27 to TRBJ1-1; D call uncertain. This CDR3 contains 14 residues. Deletions cut 6 bases from V and 1 base from J, with 12 bases between. Germline V gene sequence: CDR1 MNHEY, CDR2 SMNVEV (reference sequence). The CDR3 spells CASRLWGTNTEAFF. The CDR3 region has the DNA TGTGCCAGCAGACTTTGGGGAACGAACACTGAAGCTTTCTTT.

The V call is TRBV11-2, the J call TRBJ2-1; no reliable D call. V was pared by 0 bases and J by 2 bases, with 14 bases between. Germline-derived CDR1 and CDR2 are SGHAT and FQNNGV. CDR3 length equals 17 residues. CDR3 bases: TGTGCCAGCAGCTTAGATCCATACCCAGCTACCTACAATGAGCAGTTCTTC. Protein: CASSLDPYPATYNEQFF. Variable domain in full (rest from reference TRBV11-2 and TRBJ2-1): EAGVAQSPRYKIIEKRQSVAFWCNPISGHATLYWYQQILGQGPKLLIQFQNNGVVDDSQLPKDRFSAERLKGVDSTLKIQPAKLEDSAVYLCASSLDPYPATYNEQFFGPGTRLTVL.

The chain carries TRBV7-9 and TRBJ2-1; perhaps D is TRBD1 or TRBD2 (5 bases each). The length of the CDR3 is 15 residues. The germline V and J ends were trimmed by 8 bases and 2 bases, with 16 bases remaining between them. CDR1 is SEHNR and CDR2 is FQNEAQ in the germline V gene (reference sequence). The CDR3 reads CASSPTRGPYNEQFF. The CDR3 nucleotides are TGTGCCAGCTCGCCAACTAGGGGTCCCTACAATGAGCAGTTCTTC. The full variable domain, rest sourced from reference TRBV7-9 and TRBJ2-1, is DTGVSQNPRHKITKRGQNVTFRCDPISEHNRLYWYRQTLGQGPEFLTYFQNEAQLEKSRLLSDRFSAERPKGSFSTLEIQRTEQGDSAMYLCASSPTRGPYNEQFFGPGTRLTVL.

By share of the sample, this clone is medium-sized. V is TRBV13 and J is TRBJ1-3; D might be TRBD1 (5 bases). The germline V gene has CDR1 PRHDT and CDR2 FYEKMQ (reference sequence). V was clipped by 3 bases and J by 4 bases, with 10 bases between them. This CDR3 is 14 amino acids long. This CDR3 is CASSFLEGGNTIYF. In DNA form, the CDR3 reads TGTGCCAGCAGCTTCCTAGAGGGGGGAAACACCATATATTTT.

The rearrangement links TRBV7-3 to TRBJ2-5; D may be TRBD1 or TRBD2 (6 bases each). Germline loops: CDR1 SGHTA, CDR2 FQGTGA. Trimming left V 6 bases short and J 2 bases short, with 13 bases between. The CDR3 is made up of 14 amino acids. CDR3 nucleotide sequence: TGTGCCAGCAGACATCCGGGGGCGCAAGAGACCCAGTACTTC. It codes for CASRHPGAQETQYF.

This clone was picked up a small number of times. V gene TRBV4-1 combines with J gene TRBJ2-2, with TRBD2 matching 15 bases. The J segment lost 4 bases and the V segment lost 0 bases, leaving 0 bases of the junction unmatched. Germline CDR1 MGHRA, CDR2 YSYEKL. There are 17 residues in the CDR3. The CDR3 is CASSQEGLAGGTGELFF. The CDR3 region has the DNA TGCGCCAGCAGCCAAGAGGGACTAGCGGGGGGCACCGGGGAGCTGTTTTTT.

The chain is built from TRBV10-3 and TRBJ2-5; TRBD2 agrees at 8 bases. The CDR3 length is 13 residues. The ends lost 2 bases at V and 5 bases at J; junction bases unmatched: 1. From germline, CDR1 is ENHRY and CDR2 SYGVKD. The CDR3 reads CAISEGLAETQYF. The CDR3 nucleotides read TGTGCCATCAGTGAGGGACTAGCTGAGACCCAGTACTTC.

This clone turned up a few times. The chain uses TRBV29-1 and TRBJ1-1; D gene unclear. Trimming shortened V by 3 bases and J by 7 bases, and 9 bases separated the two germline ends. The CDR3 contains 11 residues. Germline V gene data show CDR1 as SQVTM and CDR2 as ANQGSEA. DNA for the CDR3: TGCAGCGTTGATGAGGGTCTTGAAGCTTTCTTT. Translated, it gives CSVDEGLEAFF.

The genes are TRBV15 and TRBJ1-1; TRBD1 agrees at 7 bases. Germline CDR1 is LNHNV and CDR2 is YYDKDF (reference sequence). The trim removed 4 bases at V and 6 bases at J, leaving 8 bases unmatched. The CDR3 spans 14 residues. The CDR3 is CATSTDRARAEAFF. The CDR3 nucleotides read TGTGCCACCAGCACAGACAGGGCTCGGGCTGAAGCTTTCTTT.

This clone is medium-sized (0.01 to 0.1%). The rearrangement joins TRBV13 to TRBJ2-7; 10 bases are shared with TRBD1. From germline, CDR1 is PRHDT and CDR2 FYEKMQ (reference sequence). J gave up 6 bases and V 4 bases, and 21 bases lay outside the gene matches. The CDR3 runs to 19 residues. CDR3: CASSSQAGQGLGRFGEQYF. Written as DNA, the CDR3 is TGTGCCAGCAGCTCACAGGCGGGACAGGGGCTGGGTAGGTTTGGCGAGCAGTACTTC. Full variable domain (outside the CDR3, taken from reference TRBV13 and TRBJ2-7): AAGVIQSPRHLIKEKRETATLKCYPIPRHDTVYWYQQGPGQDPQFLISFYEKMQSDKGSIPDRFSAQQFSDYHSELNMSSLELGDSALYFCASSSQAGQGLGRFGEQYFGPGTRLTVT.

CDR3 nucleotide sequence: TGTGCCAGCAGCGGACTAGGCTACGAGCAGTACTTC. This codes for CASSGLGYEQYF. The chain is built from TRBV7-9 and TRBJ2-7; 7 bases fit TRBD2. Germline CDR1 and CDR2: SEHNR and FQNEAQ (reference sequence). This CDR3 is 12 amino acids long. J gave up 3 bases and V 5 bases, and 1 base lay outside the gene matches.

The chain joins TRBV10-2 to TRBJ1-1, with D hard to call. Trimming cost V 2 bases and J 5 bases, with 9 bases left between them. The CDR3 covers 13 residues. Germline CDR1 WSHSY, CDR2 SAAADI. Written as DNA, the CDR3 is TGCGCCAGCAGTGAGGGGGTTCGTACTGAAGCTTTCTTT. This encodes CASSEGVRTEAFF.

In this sample, this clone turned up a few times. The J gene is TRBJ2-3, the V gene TRBV7-3; 10 bases are shared with TRBD2. CDR3 length: 15 residues. Germline-derived CDR1 and CDR2 are SGHTA and FQGTGA. J was trimmed by 2 bases and V by 5 bases; bases with no gene match: 4. Here the CDR3 DNA reads TGTGCCAGCAGCCCGAGCGGGGGGGCCACAGATACGCAGTATTTT. This gives the protein CASSPSGGATDTQYF.

This clone has a handful of counts. V gene TRBV27 combines with J gene TRBJ2-1; 7 nucleotides align to TRBD2. With 5 bases clipped from V and 4 bases from J, the junction kept 8 bases outside the gene matches. Germline loops: CDR1 MNHEY, CDR2 SMNVEV (reference sequence). The CDR3 runs to 15 residues. CDR3 DNA: TGTGCCAGCAGTCTGGGGCTAGCGGCTTACAATGAGCAGTTCTTC. Translated, it gives CASSLGLAAYNEQFF.

This clone was detected a few times. The chain links TRBV4-1 to TRBJ1-1; no clear D gene. Germline V CDR1 and CDR2: MGHRA, YSYEKL. V was cut by 1 base and J by 5 bases, with 8 bases left in between. CDR3 length: 13 residues. CDR3 in DNA: TGCGCCAGCAGCCAAGGGATCGGGACTGAAGCTTTCTTT. It encodes CASSQGIGTEAFF.

In this sample, this clone turned up a few times. This sequence joins TRBV11-2 and TRBJ1-1, with 8 bases lining up with TRBD1. Trimming at V came to 7 bases and at J to 3 bases, leaving 7 bases not matched to a gene. CDR1 and CDR2 from the germline V gene are SGHAT and FQNNGV. CDR3 length equals 14 residues. DNA of the CDR3: TGTGCCAGCACCCCAGGGGGCGGATACACTGAAGCTTTCTTT. Its protein is CASTPGGGYTEAFF.

The chain has TRBV7-9 and TRBJ2-7; D ambiguous. Germline V gene lookup returns CDR1 SEHNR and CDR2 FQNEAQ (reference sequence). Between the trimmed V and J ends, which lost 8 bases and 2 bases, there was a span of 13 bases. The CDR3 is 13 residues long. The DNA for the CDR3 is TGTGCCAGCCTTACTTCAGGTACCTACGAGCAGTACTTC. Its protein is CASLTSGTYEQYF. Based on the CDR3 plus reference TRBV7-9 and TRBJ2-7, the full variable domain is DTGVSQNPRHKITKRGQNVTFRCDPISEHNRLYWYRQTLGQGPEFLTYFQNEAQLEKSRLLSDRFSAERPKGSFSTLEIQRTEQGDSAMYLCASLTSGTYEQYFGPGTRLTVT.

The chain is built from TRBV4-1 and TRBJ2-7; weak D call: TRBD1 (6 bases). This CDR3 spans 15 amino acids. V lost 0 bases to trimming and J lost 3 bases, with 12 bases between them. Germline CDR1 reads MGHRA; CDR2 reads YSYEKL. The CDR3 bases are TGCGCCAGCAGCCAAGAATACAGGGTAAGCTACGAGCAGTACTTC. It encodes CASSQEYRVSYEQYF.

This chain connects TRBV7-6 to TRBJ2-7, with D perhaps matching TRBD1 or TRBD2 (7 bases each). Trimming shortened V by 3 bases and J by 4 bases, and 13 bases separated the two germline ends. Germline CDR1 reads SGHVS; CDR2 reads FNYEAQ. The CDR3 totals 14 residues. In DNA form, the CDR3 reads TGTGCCAGCAGCTTTGGCCAGGGGGGGTACGAGCAGTACTTC. This gives the protein CASSFGQGGYEQYF.

By share, this clone counts as medium-sized. An end of the junction does not agree with germline; a read error may underlie this. The rearrangement uses TRBV19 and TRBJ1-5; 8 bases are shared with TRBD1. There are 15 residues in the CDR3. Germline lookup yields CDR1 LNHDA and CDR2 SQIVND (reference sequence). CDR3: CASSIGQGSDQPQHF. The CDR3 DNA is TGTGCCAGTAGTATCGGACAGGGTAGCGATCAGCCCCAGCATTTT.

This chain uses TRBV30 with TRBJ2-1; no definite D call. CDR3 size: 13 residues. CDR1 GTSNPN and CDR2 SVGIG come from the germline V gene (reference sequence). V was shortened by 0 bases and J by 4 bases, with 7 bases between the two germline ends. The CDR3 loop reads CAWSVIRYNEQFF. The CDR3, as DNA: TGTGCCTGGAGTGTAATCCGATACAATGAGCAGTTCTTC.

This clone was detected only a few times. The chain joins TRBV7-9 to TRBJ1-1; weak D call: TRBD1 (6 bases). Trimming removed 5 bases from V and 6 bases from J, with 19 bases in between. The CDR3 length is 15 residues. Germline lookup yields CDR1 SEHNR and CDR2 FQNEAQ (reference sequence). CDR3 loop: CASSPEGHSVAEAFF. CDR3 coding DNA: TGTGCCAGCAGCCCGGAGGGACATTCGGTCGCTGAAGCTTTCTTT.